This TCR beta chain was sequenced during a study of shared T cell receptors in the human thymus. The CDR3 length is 13 residues. Germline assignment: CDR1 MNHEY and CDR2 SMNVEV (reference sequence). The ends were cut back, 6 bases at V and 4 bases at J, with 7 bases in the middle. Profiled with immunoSEQ multiplex PCR; TCRdb holds only in-frame clones, not every one. The sample yields under 450,000 clones, over 90% seen once. What was sequenced was thymocytes. The chain couples TRBV27 to TRBJ2-6; D uncertain. This TCR derives from a human donor. CDR3 nucleotides: TGTGCCAGCAGCATGGGCGGGGCCAACGTCCTGACTTTC. Amino acid sequence: CASSMGGANVLTF.